The 5 T cell receptor beta chains below were found in one sample sequenced in a study of shared clonotypes between healthy human individuals. Terminally differentiated effector memory CD45RA+ cells were excluded from the naive CD8 cells, which were CD45RO-negative and positively selected for CCR7. Sequenced by immunoSEQ multiplex PCR; TCRdb stores in-frame clones only, minus some. The sample yields 560,000 or so clones, 90% to 97% seen once. The sample taken for sequencing was naive CD8+ T cells sorted from blood. These receptors were collected from a woman aged 25 to 39 in good health.

The rearrangement uses TRBV7-9 and TRBJ2-7; no firm D call. V lost 5 bases to trimming and J lost 3 bases, with 17 bases between them. This CDR3 is 15 amino acids long. Germline V gene lookup returns CDR1 SEHNR and CDR2 FQNEAQ (reference sequence). This CDR3 reads CASSESANTFYEQYF. As DNA, the CDR3 is TGTGCCAGCAGCGAATCAGCCAACACGTTCTACGAGCAGTACTTC. Filled out from reference TRBV7-9 and TRBJ2-7, the complete variable domain reads DTGVSQNPRHKITKRGQNVTFRCDPISEHNRLYWYRQTLGQGPEFLTYFQNEAQLEKSRLLSDRFSAERPKGSFSTLEIQRTEQGDSAMYLCASSESANTFYEQYFGPGTRLTVT.

The CDR3 spells CASSPLPTLYGYTF. CDR3 DNA: TGTGCCAGCAGTCCCCTTCCGACTCTCTATGGCTACACCTTC. The V and J genes are TRBV27 and TRBJ1-2; D not certain. This CDR3 is 14 amino acids long. CDR1 and CDR2 from the germline V gene are MNHEY and SMNVEV (reference sequence). V lost 5 bases and J lost 4, with 14 bases in between.

The rearrangement uses TRBV6-1 and TRBJ2-7; 9 positions match TRBD2. V dropped 10 bases and J dropped 2; count of bases not matched to a gene: 9. This CDR3 spans 14 amino acids. Germline CDR1 is MNHNS and CDR2 is SASEGT. The CDR3 loop reads CATLRTSDTYEQYF. In nucleotides, the CDR3 is TGTGCCACATTACGGACTAGCGACACCTACGAGCAGTACTTC.

This clone is a singleton in its sample. The chain employs TRBV27 and TRBJ1-2, with a tentative D call TRBD1 (6 bases). Trimming removed 7 bases at V and 5 bases at J, with 17 bases between. This CDR3 region has 14 residues. The V gene's germline CDR1 is MNHEY and CDR2 SMNVEV (reference sequence). CDR3 region: CASNPRGALYGYTF. The CDR3 bases are TGTGCCAGCAACCCCCGGGGGGCCTTGTATGGCTACACCTTC.

The chain recombines TRBV15 with TRBJ2-3, with D unclear. CDR1 and CDR2 (germline): LNHNV, YYDKDF (reference sequence). This CDR3 region has 14 residues. The V end lost 6 bases, the J end lost 2 bases, and 12 bases lay between the germline ends. The CDR3 DNA follows: TGTGCCACCAGGGAAACAGCTTCCACAGATACGCAGTATTTT. This sequence encodes CATRETASTDTQYF.